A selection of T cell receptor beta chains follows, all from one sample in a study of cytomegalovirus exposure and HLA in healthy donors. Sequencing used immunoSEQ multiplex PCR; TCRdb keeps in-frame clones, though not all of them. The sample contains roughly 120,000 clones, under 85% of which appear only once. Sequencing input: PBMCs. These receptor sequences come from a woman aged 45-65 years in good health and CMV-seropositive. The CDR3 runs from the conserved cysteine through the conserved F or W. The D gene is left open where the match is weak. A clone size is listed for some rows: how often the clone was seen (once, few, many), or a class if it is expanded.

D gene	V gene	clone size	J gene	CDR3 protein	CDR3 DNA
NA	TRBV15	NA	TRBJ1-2	CATSRASKINYGYTF	TGTGCCACCAGCAGGGCCTCGAAAATTAACTATGGCTACACCTTC
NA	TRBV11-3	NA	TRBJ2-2	CASSRDSNTGELFF	TGTGCCAGCAGCCGGGACTCGAACACCGGGGAGCTGTTTTTT
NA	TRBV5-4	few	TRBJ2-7	CASSHKQGSYEQYF	TGTGCCAGCAGCCATAAACAGGGATCCTACGAGCAGTACTTC
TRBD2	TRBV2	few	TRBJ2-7	CASSESWGGEQYF	TGTGCCAGCAGTGAATCCTGGGGGGGCGAGCAGTACTTC
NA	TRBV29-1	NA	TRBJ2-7	CSVAGAYEQYF	TGCAGCGTCGCGGGGGCTTACGAGCAGTACTTC
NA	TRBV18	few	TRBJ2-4	CASSPGDKNIQYF	TGTGCCAGCTCACCCGGGGATAAAAACATTCAGTACTTC
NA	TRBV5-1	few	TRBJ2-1	CASSPGNNEQFF	TGCGCCAGCAGCCCAGGGAACAATGAGCAGTTCTTC
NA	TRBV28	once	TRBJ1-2	CASSLWMDSLYGYTF	TGTGCCAGCAGTTTATGGATGGACAGCCTCTATGGCTACACCTTC
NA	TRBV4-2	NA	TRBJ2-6	CASSHPRGGGSSGANVLTF	TGTGCCAGCAGCCACCCGCGAGGCGGGGGCTCGTCTGGGGCCAACGTCCTGACTTTC
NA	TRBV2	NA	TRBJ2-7	CASSVGQGSPYEQYF	TGTGCCAGCAGTGTGGGGCAGGGGAGTCCCTACGAGCAGTACTTC
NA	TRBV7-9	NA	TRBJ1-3	CASIQAASGNTIYF	TGTGCCAGCATTCAGGCTGCCTCTGGAAACACCATATATTTT
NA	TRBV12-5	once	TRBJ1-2	CASGLVLGGNYGYTF	TGTGCTAGTGGTTTGGTTTTGGGGGGAAACTATGGCTACACCTTC
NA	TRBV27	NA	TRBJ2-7	CAIGTYYEQYF	TGTGCCATTGGGACATACTACGAGCAGTACTTC
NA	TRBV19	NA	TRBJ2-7	CASSAGQPREQYF	TGTGCCAGTAGTGCAGGGCAGCCTAGGGAGCAGTACTTC
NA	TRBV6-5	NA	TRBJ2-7	CASSYSTAGSYEQYF	TGTGCCAGCAGTTACTCGACGGCGGGTTCCTACGAGCAGTACTTC
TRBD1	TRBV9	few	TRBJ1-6	CASSRGTGGSPLHF	TGTGCCAGCAGCCGCGGGACAGGCGGCTCACCCCTCCACTTT
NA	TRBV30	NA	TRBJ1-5	CAWSISGSNQPQHF	TGTGCCTGGAGCATATCAGGGTCGAATCAGCCCCAGCATTTT
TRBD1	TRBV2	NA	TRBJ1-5	CASTADRGYQPQHF	TGTGCCAGCACTGCCGACAGGGGGTACCAGCCCCAGCATTTT
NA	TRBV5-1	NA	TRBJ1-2	CASRREGANYGYTF	TGCGCCAGCAGACGGGAAGGAGCTAACTATGGCTACACCTTC
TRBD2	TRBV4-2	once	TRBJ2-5	CASSQRSGGGETQYF	TGTGCCAGCAGCCAACGAAGCGGGGGGGGAGAGACCCAGTACTTC
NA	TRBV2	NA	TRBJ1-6	CASSETTGSPLHF	TGTGCCAGCAGTGAGACGACTGGTTCACCCCTCCACTTT
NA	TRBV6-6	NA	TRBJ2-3	CATSLGPVRTDTQYF	TGTGCCACTTCCCTGGGCCCGGTTCGCACAGATACGCAGTATTTT
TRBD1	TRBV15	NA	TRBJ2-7	CATRDRGYSEQYF	TGTGCCACCCGGGACAGGGGGTACTCCGAGCAGTACTTC
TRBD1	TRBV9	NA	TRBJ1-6	CASSADRGNSPLHF	TGTGCCAGCAGCGCGGACAGGGGTAATTCACCCCTCCACTTT
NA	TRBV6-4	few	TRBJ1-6	CASSEQVSNSPLHF	TGTGCCAGCAGTGAACAGGTGTCAAATTCACCCCTCCACTTT
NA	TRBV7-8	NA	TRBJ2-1	CASTSTSYHNEQFF	TGTGCCAGCACCTCAACTAGCTACCACAATGAGCAGTTCTTC
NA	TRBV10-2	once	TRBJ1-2	CASSASGGGGYTF	TGCGCCAGCAGTGCCTCGGGGGGGGGTGGCTACACCTTC
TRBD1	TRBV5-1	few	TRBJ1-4	CASSLAQGMDEKLFF	TGCGCCAGCAGCTTGGCACAGGGGATGGATGAAAAACTGTTTTTT
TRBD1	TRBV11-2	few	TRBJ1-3	CASSSLFRTGDLGNTIYF	TGTGCCAGCAGCTCCCTCTTCCGGACAGGGGATCTCGGAAACACCATATATTTT
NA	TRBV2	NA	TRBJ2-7	CASSAGGAAGPTYEQYF	TGTGCCAGCAGTGCGGGGGGCGCCGCGGGACCGACGTACGAGCAGTACTTC
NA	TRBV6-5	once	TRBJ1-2	CASRDTASGYGYTF	TGTGCCAGCAGAGACACAGCCTCTGGCTATGGCTACACCTTC
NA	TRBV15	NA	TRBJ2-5	CATSKVGQLQETQYF	TGTGCCACCAGCAAAGTGGGGCAGCTTCAAGAGACCCAGTACTTC